These T cell receptor beta chains were read from a single sample in a study of blood T cell repertoires in COVID-19. Sequencing used immunoSEQ multiplex PCR; TCRdb keeps in-frame clones, though not all of them. The sample lists 250,000 to 300,000 clones; around 85% were seen once. Material for sequencing was peripheral blood. The receptors here all came from a woman in her seventies with acute or convalescent COVID-19. Both conserved end residues are part of each CDR3. D genes are given only for firm matches.

v_call	d_call	j_call	cdr3_aa
TRBV15	NA	TRBJ2-3	CATSRDGGASDTQYF
TRBV6-1	NA	TRBJ1-2	CASSEGTTHNYGYTF
TRBV5-1	TRBD1	TRBJ2-2	CASSSGQFPANTGELFF
TRBV3-1/TRBV3-2	NA	TRBJ2-5	CASSQALSETQYF
TRBV9	NA	TRBJ2-4	CASMRAKNIQYF
TRBV5-6	NA	TRBJ1-2	CASSLGGTLFF
TRBV7-8	TRBD2	TRBJ2-2	CASSPSGGANTGELFF
TRBV2	NA	TRBJ1-1	CASKGLTNTEAFF
TRBV3-1/TRBV3-2	NA	TRBJ2-5	CASSQEPQGGRWETQYF
TRBV2	NA	TRBJ1-5	CASSGGGNQPQHF
TRBV3-1/TRBV3-2	TRBD1	TRBJ1-1	CASSQAGTGGTEAFF
TRBV5-8	TRBD1	TRBJ2-1	CASGLWDRGNEQFF
TRBV2	NA	TRBJ2-2	CASNSKGAGELFF
TRBV5-1	TRBD1	TRBJ1-4	CASSPGQANEKLFF
TRBV28	TRBD1	TRBJ2-5	CASSSQTGGAQTQYF
TRBV9	NA	TRBJ1-6	CASSALVTAYSPLHF
TRBV12-5	NA	TRBJ2-1	CASGLEGRGTDEQFF
TRBV9	NA	TRBJ1-2	CASSVGTGRGYTF
TRBV10-3	TRBD1	TRBJ1-6	CAISVGGTGTNSPLHF
TRBV29-1	NA	TRBJ1-1	CSVVGTVNTEAFF
TRBV10-1	TRBD2	TRBJ2-1	CASSAGANNEQFF
TRBV29-1	TRBD1	TRBJ2-2	CSARGPGGMAGELFF
TRBV7-3	NA	TRBJ2-1	CASSLPGDNEQFF